These 10 T cell receptor beta chains share one sample of origin, sequenced in a study of blood T cell repertoires in COVID-19. The method was immunoSEQ multiplex PCR; TCRdb's version includes in-frame clones alone and lacks a portion of them. Among about 260,000 clones, about 88% were seen once, and the ten largest hold roughly 4.9%. Sequencing used peripheral blood. The receptors here all came from a woman in her sixties or seventies with COVID-19, enrolled during active disease.

The chain carries TRBV24-1 and TRBJ2-7; 10 nucleotides agree with TRBD2. Trimming took 3 bases from V and 5 from J; bases not matched to a gene: 9. CDR3 size: 16 residues. The V gene's germline CDR1 is KGHDR and CDR2 SFDVKD. The CDR3 reads CATSDTKAGGPDEQYF. The CDR3 coding sequence is TGTGCCACCAGTGATACTAAAGCGGGAGGGCCCGACGAGCAGTACTTC.

The V call is TRBV18, the J call TRBJ2-3; D may be TRBD2 (6 bases). Germline CDR1 is KGHSH and CDR2 is LQKENI. The CDR3 contains 14 residues. Trimming left V 3 bases short and J 1 base short, with 8 bases between. CDR3 sequence reads: CASSPRDGTDTQYF. The CDR3 DNA reads TGTGCCAGCTCACCGCGGGACGGCACAGATACGCAGTATTTT.

J is TRBJ2-7 and V is TRBV5-5; D not resolved. The CDR3 runs to 14 residues. V shed 3 bases and J shed 1 base, with 11 bases lying between them. Per the germline V gene, CDR1 is SGHKS and CDR2 is YYEKEE (reference sequence). As DNA, the CDR3 is TGTGCCAGCAGCTCCCGTGGCGGATCCTACGAGCAGTACTTC. It codes for CASSSRGGSYEQYF.

The count of this clone is one. Other nucleotide sequences in the sample specify the same CDR3. V gene TRBV5-4 combines with J gene TRBJ2-2; 10 bases are a match to TRBD2. The CDR3 has 17 amino acids. Germline V gives CDR1 SGHNT, CDR2 YYREEE (reference sequence). With 4 bases clipped from V and 6 bases from J, the junction kept 12 bases outside the gene matches. In nucleotides, the CDR3 is TGTGCCAGCAGCCGAGGCAGCGGGAGGGCCTCTCCCGGGGAGCTGTTTTTT. This encodes CASSRGSGRASPGELFF.

This sequence joins TRBV3-1 (or the pseudogene TRBV3-2) and TRBJ2-7, with D possibly being TRBD2 (6 bases). Between the trimmed V and J ends, which lost 6 bases and 9 bases, there was a span of 18 bases. The CDR3 has 13 amino acids. The germline V gene has CDR1 LGHDT and CDR2 YNNKEL (reference sequence). The CDR3 sequence: CASSPQGRLWQYF. The CDR3 DNA reads TGTGCCAGCAGTCCTCAAGGGAGGCTCTGGCAGTACTTC.

The rearrangement links TRBV28 to TRBJ1-5, with D perhaps TRBD1 (5 bases). The CDR3 totals 16 residues. Germline V gene data show CDR1 as MDHEN and CDR2 as SYDVKM. V was clipped by 4 bases and J by 0 bases, with 13 bases between them. In DNA form, the CDR3 reads TGTGCCAGCAGTTCCAAAAGACAGTTTAGCAATCAGCCCCAGCATTTT. Translated, it gives CASSSKRQFSNQPQHF.

The chain combines TRBV5-1 with TRBJ2-3; 7 positions agree with TRBD2. J gave up 4 bases and V 2 bases, and 7 bases lay outside the gene matches. Germline V CDR1 and CDR2: SGHRS, YFSETQ. There are 15 residues in the CDR3. CDR3 sequence (DNA): TGCGCCAGCAGCTTTAGTGCGGGAGTAGCAGATACGCAGTATTTT. Translated, it gives CASSFSAGVADTQYF.

This clone was detected only a few times. The rearrangement links TRBV6-6 to TRBJ2-4; 12 nucleotides agree with TRBD2. The CDR3 is 16 amino acids. CDR1 and CDR2 (germline): MNHNY, SVGAGI (reference sequence). V was pared by 7 bases and J by 0 bases, with 4 bases of the junction left unmatched. This CDR3 is CASTELAGGAKNIQYF. The CDR3 DNA sequence: TGTGCCAGCACCGAACTAGCGGGGGGAGCCAAAAACATTCAGTACTTC.

This chain joins TRBV19 and TRBJ1-4; 10 positions agree with TRBD1. Germline trimming cut 3 bases from V and 5 bases from J; bases unmatched to any gene: 3. This CDR3 spans 15 amino acids. Germline assignment: CDR1 LNHDA and CDR2 SQIVND (reference sequence). Here the CDR3 DNA reads TGTGCCAGTAGTATGGGGACAGGGGTGAATGAAAAACTGTTTTTT. This codes for CASSMGTGVNEKLFF.

The chain joins TRBV5-8 to TRBJ2-1, with TRBD2 identical over 8 bases. The CDR3 is 17 residues long. V gave up 2 bases and J gave up 9 bases; unmatched junction bases: 16. CDR1 and CDR2 (germline): SGHTS, YDEGEE. The CDR3 DNA reads as TGTGCCAGCAGCTTCACCTTAGCGGGATTCGGTTGGGCTGAGCAGTTCTTC. Translating gives CASSFTLAGFGWAEQFF.